Listed here are 12 T cell receptor beta chains from one sample, sequenced in a study of T cell responses to AZD1222 COVID-19 vaccine. The method was immunoSEQ multiplex PCR; TCRdb's version includes in-frame clones alone and lacks a portion of them. The data hold some 180,000 clones, with about 92% observed a single time. Specimen: peripheral blood, collected on day 0 of AZD1222 vaccination. Every receptor here comes from an adult in good health.

The J gene is TRBJ1-5, the V gene TRBV10-2; no clear D. CDR3 length: 14 residues. Trimming took off 5 bases at V and 10 bases at J, with 18 bases between the two ends. Germline assignment: CDR1 WSHSY and CDR2 SAAADI. Here the CDR3 DNA reads TGCGCCAGCAGTACAACGGAGAATCAATTACCCCAGCATTTT. Protein product: CASSTTENQLPQHF.

The chain is built from TRBV6-5 and TRBJ1-2, with TRBD1 matching 8 bases. V was pared by 7 bases and J by 7 bases, with 8 bases of the junction left unmatched. The CDR3 covers 13 residues. Looked up from germline, CDR1 is MNHEY and CDR2 is SVGAGI. The CDR3 region is CASTDRVTPGYTF. The CDR3 bases are TGTGCCAGCACGGACAGGGTTACGCCTGGCTACACCTTC.

The CDR3 DNA is TGTGCCAGCAGCCCCACGACATCTTCTCATCAGCCCCAGCATTTT. Protein: CASSPTTSSHQPQHF. The chain carries TRBV28 and TRBJ1-5; no definite D call. Trimming took off 6 bases at V and 5 bases at J, with 17 bases between the two ends. The CDR3 has 15 amino acids. The germline CDR1 and CDR2 sequences are MDHEN and SYDVKM.

This chain's CDR3 is CASSVRTGRLETQYF. In nucleotides, the CDR3 is TGTGCCAGCAGCGTTCGGACAGGGCGTCTAGAGACCCAGTACTTC. The V gene is TRBV5-6, the J gene TRBJ2-5, with 8 bases aligning to TRBD1. CDR1 is SGHDT, CDR2 YYEEEE, per germline. Germline trimming cut 4 bases from V and 4 bases from J; bases unmatched to any gene: 9. The CDR3 covers 15 residues. Together with reference TRBV5-6 and TRBJ2-5, the CDR3 gives the full variable domain: DAGVTQSPTHLIKTRGQQVTLRCSPKSGHDTVSWYQQALGQGPQFIFQYYEEEERQRGNFPDRFSGHQFPNYSSELNVNALLLGDSALYLCASSVRTGRLETQYFGPGTRLLVL.

V usage is TRBV4-1 and J usage is TRBJ1-5, with D perhaps TRBD1 (5 bases). This CDR3 contains 15 residues. V lost 4 bases and J lost 4, with 14 bases in between. Germline-derived CDR1 and CDR2 are MGHRA and YSYEKL. The CDR3, as DNA: TGCGCCAGCAGCCCCGAGGGGATCGTAAATCAGCCCCAGCATTTT. Translation gives CASSPEGIVNQPQHF.

CDR3 in amino acids: CAISGGGQGENGYTF. As DNA, the CDR3 is TGTGCCATCAGTGGGGGGGGACAGGGTGAAAATGGCTACACCTTC. V and J are TRBV10-3 and TRBJ1-2; the match to TRBD1 covers 9 bases. CDR1 is ENHRY and CDR2 is SYGVKD in the germline V gene. V lost 4 bases to trimming and J lost 6 bases; unmatched junction nucleotides: 9. There are 15 residues in the CDR3.

V is TRBV2 and J is TRBJ2-1; D remains ambiguous. This CDR3 is 12 amino acids long. Germline V gene data show CDR1 as SNHLY and CDR2 as FYNNEI. Trimming pared 7 bases from V and 9 bases from J, leaving 13 bases between. CDR3 region: CASMDDSGEQFF. CDR3 DNA: TGTGCCAGCATGGACGATTCCGGTGAGCAGTTCTTC.

This chain links TRBV24-1 with TRBJ1-2, with D uncertain. The V gene's germline CDR1 is KGHDR and CDR2 SFDVKD. Trimming removed 4 bases from V and 2 bases from J, with 10 bases in between. This CDR3 has 14 residues. CDR3 DNA: TGTGCCACCAGTGAAGGACGGTTGAACTATGGCTACACCTTC. Amino acids: CATSEGRLNYGYTF.

This clone was recorded once. The chain uses TRBV9 and TRBJ1-3; 10 nucleotides line up with TRBD1. V gave up 4 bases and J gave up 4 bases; unmatched junction bases: 5. Germline lookup yields CDR1 SGDLS and CDR2 YYNGEE. The CDR3 sequence is 15 residues long. The CDR3 protein is CASSPGQGVGNTIYF. In DNA, the CDR3 is TGTGCCAGCAGCCCTGGACAGGGGGTCGGAAACACCATATATTTT.

The rearrangement joins TRBV4-1 to TRBJ1-2; tentative D call: TRBD1 (6 bases). This CDR3 spans 15 amino acids. CDR1 and CDR2 from the germline V gene are MGHRA and YSYEKL. The V end lost 4 bases, the J end lost 7 bases, and 19 bases lay between the germline ends. Here the CDR3 reads CASSPRQAASVGYTF. The DNA for the CDR3 is TGCGCCAGCAGCCCGAGACAGGCCGCCTCCGTTGGCTACACCTTC.

V usage is TRBV24-1 and J usage is TRBJ1-2; 7 bases map to TRBD1. CDR1 and CDR2 (germline): KGHDR, SFDVKD. Trimming at V came to 9 bases and at J to 4 bases, leaving 7 bases not matched to a gene. The CDR3 runs 13 residues. The DNA of the CDR3 is TGTGCCACCGCTGACAGGGCCTTCTATGGCTACACCTTC. This gives the protein CATADRAFYGYTF.

This rearrangement joins TRBV6-1 to TRBJ1-1; 11 bases agree with TRBD1. Germline V CDR1 and CDR2: MNHNS, SASEGT. The CDR3 length is 16 residues. Trimming took 0 bases from V and 4 from J; bases not matched to a gene: 4. The CDR3 is CASSEAAGTGGTEAFF. CDR3 bases: TGTGCCAGCAGTGAAGCCGCCGGGACAGGGGGCACTGAAGCTTTCTTT.